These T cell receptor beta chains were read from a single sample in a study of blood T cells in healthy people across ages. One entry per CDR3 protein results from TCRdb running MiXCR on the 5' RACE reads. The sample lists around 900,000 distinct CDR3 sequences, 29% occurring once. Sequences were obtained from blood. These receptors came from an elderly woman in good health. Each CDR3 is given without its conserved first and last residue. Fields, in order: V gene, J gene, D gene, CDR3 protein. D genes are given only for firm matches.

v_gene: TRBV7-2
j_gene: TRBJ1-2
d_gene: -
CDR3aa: ASSLAGREGKGYT

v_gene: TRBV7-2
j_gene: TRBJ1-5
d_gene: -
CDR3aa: ASSSNDRAQPQH

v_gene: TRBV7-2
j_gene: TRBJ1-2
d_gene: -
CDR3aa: ASSLESGEEGYT

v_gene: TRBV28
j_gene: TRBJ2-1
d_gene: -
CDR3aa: ASSLRGSGSYNEQF

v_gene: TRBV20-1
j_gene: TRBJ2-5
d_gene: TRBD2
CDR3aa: SARYPGLDSWYQETQY

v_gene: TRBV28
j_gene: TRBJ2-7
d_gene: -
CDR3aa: ASQGRNEQY

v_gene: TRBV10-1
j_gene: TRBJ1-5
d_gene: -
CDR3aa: ASNAVNQPQH

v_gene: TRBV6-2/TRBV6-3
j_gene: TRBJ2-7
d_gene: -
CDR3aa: AVTRGGDYEQY

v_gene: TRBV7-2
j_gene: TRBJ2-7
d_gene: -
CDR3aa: ASSDRWGSYEQY

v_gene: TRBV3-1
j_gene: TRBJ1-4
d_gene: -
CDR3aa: ASSQVNTGQLF

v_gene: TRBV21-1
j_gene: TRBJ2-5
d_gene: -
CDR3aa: ASTKTPQY

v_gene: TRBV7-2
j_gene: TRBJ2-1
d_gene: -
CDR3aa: ASSLDVNEQF

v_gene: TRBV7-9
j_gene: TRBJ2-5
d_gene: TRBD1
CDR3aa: ASSPRRTGGMETQY

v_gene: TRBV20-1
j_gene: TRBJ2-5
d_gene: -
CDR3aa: SARRVPPY

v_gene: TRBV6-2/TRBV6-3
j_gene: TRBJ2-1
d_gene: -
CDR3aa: ASSYSLAGSRAVF

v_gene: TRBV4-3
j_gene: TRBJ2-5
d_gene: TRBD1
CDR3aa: ASSQDRTGQETQY

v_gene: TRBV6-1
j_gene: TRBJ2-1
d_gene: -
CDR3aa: ASSLRGARSYNEQF

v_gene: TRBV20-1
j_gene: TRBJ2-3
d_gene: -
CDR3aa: SATPVNRDKVDTQY